Following are 10 T cell receptor beta chains from one sample sequenced in a study of blood T cell repertoires in COVID-19. Profiled with immunoSEQ multiplex PCR; TCRdb holds only in-frame clones, not every one. The sample consists of approximately 100,000 clones, 90% to 95% of them appearing once. Sequencing input: peripheral blood. Source of these receptors: a man in his 60s with acute or convalescent COVID-19.

The chain recombines TRBV7-3 with TRBJ2-1; TRBD2 is a possible D gene (5 bases). CDR1 is SGHTA, CDR2 FQGTGA, per germline. The CDR3 has 16 residues. Trimming removed 4 bases at V and 1 base at J, with 14 bases between. This CDR3 reads CASSSLPRVSYNEQFF. CDR3 DNA sequence: TGTGCCAGCAGCTCCCTTCCGCGGGTTTCCTACAATGAGCAGTTCTTC.

The chain employs TRBV6-5 and TRBJ1-1; 8 nucleotides align to TRBD1. Germline trimming cut 5 bases from V and 0 bases from J; bases unmatched to any gene: 2. This CDR3 is built from 14 residues. The germline V gene encodes CDR1 MNHEY and CDR2 SVGAGI. This CDR3 reads CASSKGQVNTEAFF. Written as DNA, the CDR3 is TGTGCCAGCAGTAAGGGACAGGTGAACACTGAAGCTTTCTTT.

This chain links TRBV5-8 with TRBJ2-7; 13 bases line up with TRBD2. Germline assignment: CDR1 SGHTS and CDR2 YDEGEE. With V trimmed by 4 bases and J by 9 bases, 13 bases remained unmatched. The CDR3 is 16 amino acids. CDR3 sequence: CASSRPGTSGIRRQYF. The CDR3, as DNA: TGTGCCAGCAGCCGACCCGGGACTAGCGGGATTAGGAGGCAGTACTTC. The full variable domain, rest sourced from reference TRBV5-8 and TRBJ2-7, is EAGVTQSPTHLIKTRGQQATLRCSPISGHTSVYWYQQALGLGLQFLLWYDEGEERNRGNFPPRFSGRQFPNYSSELNVNALELEDSALYLCASSRPGTSGIRRQYFGPGTRLTVT.

The rearrangement links TRBV11-2 to TRBJ2-1; 8 bases are shared with TRBD1. CDR1 and CDR2 (germline): SGHAT, FQNNGV. J was trimmed by 4 bases and V by 1 base; bases with no gene match: 6. The CDR3 has 16 amino acids. DNA for the CDR3: TGTGCCAGCAGCTTAGTAGACAGGGGTGGATACAATGAGCAGTTCTTC. Its translation is CASSLVDRGGYNEQFF.

The V call is TRBV2, the J call TRBJ1-4; TRBD1 matches at 7 bases. The CDR3 sequence is 13 residues long. The V gene end was trimmed by 10 bases and the J gene end by 4 bases; junction bases not matched to a gene: 6. The germline V gene has CDR1 SNHLY and CDR2 FYNNEI. The CDR3 nucleotides read TGTGCCACCAGGGGGAGCCTTAATGAAAAACTGTTTTTT. Translated: CATRGSLNEKLFF.

The chain carries TRBV28 and TRBJ1-2, with 8 bases matching TRBD1. CDR3 length equals 15 residues. CDR1 and CDR2 (germline): MDHEN, SYDVKM. J gave up 2 bases and V 0 bases, and 2 bases lay outside the gene matches. Written as DNA, the CDR3 is TGTGCCAGCAGTTTATGGCAGGGGGCGAACTATGGCTACACCTTC. Residues: CASSLWQGANYGYTF.

J is TRBJ1-5 and V is TRBV7-2; D is undetermined. This CDR3 has 16 amino acids. V shed 1 base and J shed 0 bases, with 10 bases lying between them. Germline loops: CDR1 SGHTA, CDR2 FQGNSA. CDR3 residues: CASSLDVTYSNQPQHF. The CDR3 DNA sequence: TGTGCCAGCAGCTTAGATGTCACCTATAGCAATCAGCCCCAGCATTTT.

The chain couples TRBV28 to TRBJ1-1; unclear D gene. V gave up 7 bases and J gave up 6 bases, with 15 bases separating them. Germline values: CDR1 MDHEN, CDR2 SYDVKM. This CDR3 has 13 amino acids. DNA of the CDR3: TGTGCCAGCATAGATAAGCGGTTCTCTGAAGCTTTCTTT. As protein: CASIDKRFSEAFF. Full variable domain (remainder filled in from reference TRBV28 and TRBJ1-1): DVKVTQSSRYLVKRTGEKVFLECVQDMDHENMFWYRQDPGLGLRLIYFSYDVKMKEKGDIPEGYSVSREKKERFSLILESASTNQTSMYLCASIDKRFSEAFFGQGTRLTVV.

This chain joins TRBV30 and TRBJ2-2; 10 bases are shared with TRBD2. This CDR3 has 16 residues. The J segment lost 2 bases and the V segment lost 0 bases, leaving 3 bases of the junction unmatched. In germline, CDR1 is GTSNPN, CDR2 SVGIG (reference sequence). Here the CDR3 DNA reads TGTGCCTGGAGTGTACGACTAGCGGGCAACACCGGGGAGCTGTTTTTT. Translating it yields CAWSVRLAGNTGELFF.

The rearrangement joins TRBV5-1 to TRBJ2-3; TRBD2 aligns across 13 bases. This CDR3 spans 16 amino acids. Germline V gives CDR1 SGHRS, CDR2 YFSETQ. Trimming at V came to 7 bases and at J to 3 bases, leaving 8 bases not matched to a gene. The CDR3 spells CASGTLAGGITDTQYF. In DNA form, the CDR3 reads TGCGCCAGCGGGACACTAGCGGGAGGGATTACAGATACGCAGTATTTT.